This T cell receptor (beta chain) was recorded in a study of CD8+ T cells in alopecia areata. About the study: Oral tofacitinib (5 to 10 mg twice daily) was administered to treated patients. Whole-study findings and limits: Lesional scalp, notably in alopecia totalis/universalis, had clonality above that of normal scalp.

Extraction of RNA preceded its reverse transcription into cDNA, which served as the sequencing template. The protocol was immunoSEQ multiplex PCR, while the TCRdb copy is restricted to in-frame clones and leaves out a portion. This sample has roughly 250,000 clones; 65% to 70% occur once, and the top ten carry around 1.2%. Regarding this clone: The antigen is undetermined.

Sampling of alopecia areata patients yielded lesional scalp punch biopsies as well as peripheral blood. CDR1 is MNHNY, CDR2 SVGAGI, per germline (reference sequence). The V gene lost 0 bases and the J gene lost 6 bases, with 15 bases spanning the gap. The CDR3 is 16 residues long. The specimen was CD4+ T cells sorted from blood, collected at week 0. The gene calls are TRBV6-6 and TRBJ1-5; perhaps TRBD1 as D (5 bases). The receptor's source is a human donor with alopecia areata. CDR3 sequence reads: CASSYSTGGKSQPQHF. In DNA, the CDR3 is TGTGCCAGCAGTTACTCGACTGGGGGAAAAAGTCAGCCCCAGCATTTT.